These 17 T cell receptor beta chains share one sample of origin, sequenced in a study of blood T cell repertoires in COVID-19. Assay: immunoSEQ multiplex PCR; the TCRdb copy retains only in-frame clones and omits some. This sample has some 99,000 clones; around 80% occur once, and the top ten carry around 4.2%. Source material: peripheral blood. The origin of the receptors is a human donor in a cohort sampled during active or convalescent COVID-19.

The chain links TRBV27 to TRBJ2-3; 9 bases fit TRBD2. J was trimmed by 0 bases and V by 6 bases; bases with no gene match: 7. The CDR3 contains 16 residues. CDR1 is MNHEY and CDR2 is SMNVEV in the germline V gene (reference sequence). Written as DNA, the CDR3 is TGTGCCAGCAGAGCCGCGGGGGGGGTTAGCACAGATACGCAGTATTTT. Its translation: CASRAAGGVSTDTQYF.

This chain uses TRBV6-5 with TRBJ2-3; 8 positions match TRBD2. V gave up 7 bases and J gave up 4 bases; unmatched junction bases: 4. There are 13 residues in the CDR3. Germline V gene data show CDR1 as MNHEY and CDR2 as SVGAGI. CDR3 DNA: TGTGCCAGCACCGGGGGGGCCCCAGATACGCAGTATTTT. Amino acid sequence: CASTGGAPDTQYF.

The gene calls are TRBV7-8 and TRBJ1-2, with D uncertain. Deletions cut 5 bases from V and 4 bases from J, with 11 bases between. In germline, CDR1 is SGHVS, CDR2 FQNEAQ. This CDR3 has 13 amino acids. Here the CDR3 reads CASSPLRGYGYTF. Written as DNA, the CDR3 is TGTGCCAGCAGCCCACTCCGTGGCTATGGCTACACCTTC.

The chain employs TRBV24-1 and TRBJ1-2; D possibly corresponds to TRBD1 (6 bases). Germline assignment: CDR1 KGHDR and CDR2 SFDVKD. Between the trimmed V and J ends, which lost 7 bases and 0 bases, there was a span of 8 bases. The CDR3 runs to 13 residues. DNA for the CDR3: TGTGCCACCAGGGACAGTTCTAACTATGGCTACACCTTC. As protein: CATRDSSNYGYTF.

J is TRBJ1-2 and V is TRBV28; D is perhaps TRBD1 (6 bases). Trimming removed 4 bases from V and 8 bases from J, with 17 bases in between. The germline gives CDR1 MDHEN, CDR2 SYDVKM. The length of the CDR3 is 14 residues. In nucleotides, the CDR3 is TGTGCCAGCAGTTCGGGACATCAGGGCTTGGGCTACACCTTC. Protein: CASSSGHQGLGYTF.

There are a few counts of this clone. The V call is TRBV12-5, the J call TRBJ2-1, with TRBD2 identical over 11 bases. Trimming removed 1 base from V and 5 bases from J; junction bases left unmatched: 7. CDR1 is LGHNT, CDR2 FRNRAP, per germline. This CDR3 contains 17 residues. The CDR3 reads CASGLGTSGRINNEQFF. The DNA of the CDR3 is TGTGCTAGTGGTTTGGGGACTAGCGGGCGAATCAACAATGAGCAGTTCTTC.

The rearrangement uses TRBV6-5 and TRBJ2-2; possibly TRBD2 for D (6 bases). This CDR3 spans 15 amino acids. Deletions cut 5 bases from V and 6 bases from J, with 16 bases between. Germline loops: CDR1 MNHEY, CDR2 SVGAGI. CDR3 nucleotides: TGTGCCAGCAGTCCGGGACGGGAGAGGGCCGGGGAGCTGTTTTTT. It specifies CASSPGRERAGELFF.

This chain uses TRBV11-2 with TRBJ1-3; D unresolved. Per the germline V gene, CDR1 is SGHAT and CDR2 is FQNNGV. Trimming stripped 1 base from V and 6 bases from J, with 13 bases between. The CDR3 totals 15 residues. The CDR3 reads CASSLVRGSENTIYF. CDR3 sequence (DNA): TGTGCCAGCAGCTTAGTTAGAGGGTCAGAAAACACCATATATTTT.

The genes are TRBV7-9 and TRBJ2-1; the match to TRBD2 covers 12 bases. Germline CDR1 reads SEHNR; CDR2 reads FQNEAQ (reference sequence). This CDR3 is built from 16 residues. Unmatched junction bases numbered 8, after V lost 5 bases and J lost 6 bases. The CDR3 here is CASSPRTSGAFNEQFF. For the CDR3, the DNA is TGTGCCAGCAGCCCGAGGACTAGCGGGGCCTTCAATGAGCAGTTCTTC.

This chain links TRBV2 with TRBJ2-3, with 7 bases fitting TRBD2. The germline gives CDR1 SNHLY, CDR2 FYNNEI. Trimming at V came to 8 bases and at J to 0 bases, leaving 5 bases not matched to a gene. The CDR3 totals 14 residues. DNA of the CDR3: TGTGCCAGCCTGCGGGAGTATAGCACAGATACGCAGTATTTT. Its protein is CASLREYSTDTQYF.

This chain joins TRBV18 and TRBJ2-3, with unresolved D. CDR3 length: 13 residues. The germline gives CDR1 KGHSH, CDR2 LQKENI. The V end lost 2 bases, the J end lost 0 bases, and 3 bases lay between the germline ends. CDR3 nucleotides: TGTGCCAGCTCACCAACTAGCACAGATACGCAGTATTTT. It encodes CASSPTSTDTQYF.

This clone has just a few counts. This rearrangement joins TRBV19 to TRBJ2-1, with 10 bases lining up with TRBD2. CDR1 and CDR2 from the germline V gene are LNHDA and SQIVND (reference sequence). Trimming removed 3 bases from V and 5 bases from J; junction bases left unmatched: 16. The CDR3 has 19 residues. Here the CDR3 reads CASSIGRVRASGSNNEQFF. CDR3 nucleotide sequence: TGTGCCAGTAGTATCGGTCGAGTTCGAGCTAGCGGGAGCAACAATGAGCAGTTCTTC.

The chain employs TRBV7-2 and TRBJ1-5; D gene unclear. In germline, CDR1 is SGHTA, CDR2 FQGNSA. V lost 1 base, J lost 7 bases, and 8 bases lay in between. The CDR3 is 13 residues long. In nucleotides, the CDR3 is TGTGCCAGCAGCTTAGGGAGGCGACAGCCCCAGCATTTT. This translates into CASSLGRRQPQHF.

This chain connects TRBV5-6 to TRBJ1-6; D is undetermined. The CDR3 sequence is 15 residues long. Germline CDR1 reads SGHDT; CDR2 reads YYEEEE. The V end was cut by 1 base, the J end by 10 bases, with 15 bases between. CDR3 sequence reads: CASSLQVNGWSPLHF. The CDR3 bases are TGTGCCAGCAGCTTGCAGGTGAATGGGTGGTCACCCCTCCACTTT.

This clone came up a few times. The chain carries TRBV7-9 and TRBJ2-1; D is undetermined. Germline CDR1 SEHNR, CDR2 FQNEAQ (reference sequence). The CDR3 has 15 amino acids. The ends were cut back, 6 bases at V and 2 bases at J, with 14 bases in the middle. The CDR3 sequence: CASRPSATAYNEQFF. The CDR3 coding sequence is TGTGCCAGCAGACCGAGCGCTACCGCCTACAATGAGCAGTTCTTC.

The gene calls are TRBV20-1 and TRBJ1-1; D is undetermined. The germline gives CDR1 DFQATT, CDR2 SNEGSKA (reference sequence). Trimming removed 5 bases from V and 3 bases from J, with 4 bases in between. The CDR3 is 10 residues long. The CDR3: CSAQDTEAFF. The CDR3 DNA sequence: TGCAGTGCTCAGGACACTGAAGCTTTCTTT.

This clone was seen just once. V usage is TRBV7-3 and J usage is TRBJ2-1; 7 nucleotides align to TRBD1. The CDR3 has 15 amino acids. Unmatched junction bases numbered 7, after V lost 5 bases and J lost 3 bases. The V gene's germline CDR1 is SGHTA and CDR2 FQGTGA. The CDR3 region is CASSLRTGYYNEQFF. In DNA, the CDR3 is TGTGCCAGCAGCCTCCGGACAGGTTACTACAATGAGCAGTTCTTC.